What follows are 23 T cell receptor beta chains derived from one specimen sequenced in a study of CD8 T cell repertoires and HIV-1 epitope variants. Profiling relied on immunoSEQ multiplex PCR, and the TCRdb table lists in-frame clones only, not all of them. The repertoire holds about 5,100 clones, with about 71% as singletons. For these TCRs, the target antigens are not known. Sequencing used cultured CD8+ T cells derived from PBMCs. The source is a male donor with HIV.

The chain is built from TRBV5-6 and TRBJ1-3, with D unclear. Trimming removed 4 bases from V and 6 bases from J, with 8 bases in between. Germline assignment: CDR1 SGHDT and CDR2 YYEEEE. CDR3 size: 12 residues. CDR3 DNA sequence: TGTGCCAGCAGCGGGCAGGTAAACACCATATATTTT. It translates to CASSGQVNTIYF.

The chain joins TRBV2 to TRBJ2-7; D possibly uses TRBD1 or TRBD2 (6 bases each). The germline V and J ends were trimmed by 3 bases and 0 bases, with 12 bases remaining between them. This CDR3 region has 15 residues. Germline V gene lookup returns CDR1 SNHLY and CDR2 FYNNEI. The CDR3 DNA reads as TGTGCCAGCAGTGAGGGGGGCCTATCCTCCTACGAGCAGTACTTC. It translates to CASSEGGLSSYEQYF.

The V call is TRBV28, the J call TRBJ2-7, with TRBD1 as a possible D gene (6 bases). This CDR3 has 11 amino acids. The germline V gene has CDR1 MDHEN and CDR2 SYDVKM. Trimming stripped 6 bases from V and 4 bases from J, with 7 bases between. The CDR3 region has the DNA TGTGCCAGCAGCACAGGGTACGAGCAGTACTTC. This gives the protein CASSTGYEQYF.

This clone was counted a few times. The rearrangement uses TRBV5-6 and TRBJ1-4; a possible D gene is TRBD1 (5 bases). Germline assignment: CDR1 SGHDT and CDR2 YYEEEE. The ends were cut back, 0 bases at V and 10 bases at J, with 7 bases in the middle. The CDR3 loop spans 12 amino acids. The CDR3 DNA is TGTGCCAGCAGCTTGGGAGGGGCAAAACTGTTTTTT. As protein: CASSLGGAKLFF.

V gene TRBV9 combines with J gene TRBJ2-7; D not certain. CDR3 length equals 18 residues. V gave up 0 bases and J gave up 3 bases, with 22 bases separating them. Germline CDR1 reads SGDLS; CDR2 reads YYNGEE. CDR3 DNA sequence: TGTGCCAGCAGCGTAGCGATGAACTCCCCGCAAAAGGGCTACGAGCAGTACTTC. Translation: CASSVAMNSPQKGYEQYF.

This chain joins TRBV5-6 and TRBJ2-3; D not certain. Germline loops: CDR1 SGHDT, CDR2 YYEEEE. V was clipped by 1 base and J by 1 base, with 13 bases between them. The CDR3 spans 16 residues. The CDR3: CASSLSIGPRTDTQYF. The CDR3 region has the DNA TGTGCCAGCAGCTTGTCTATCGGCCCACGCACAGATACGCAGTATTTT.

The rearrangement joins TRBV2 to TRBJ1-2; perhaps TRBD1 as D (5 bases). CDR3 length: 13 residues. V was shortened by 11 bases and J by 3 bases, with 16 bases between the two germline ends. Germline V lookup: CDR1 SNHLY, CDR2 FYNNEI. The CDR3: CAPRAGLDYGYTF. DNA of the CDR3: TGTGCCCCGAGGGCAGGGCTTGACTATGGCTACACCTTC.

The chain recombines TRBV6-4 with TRBJ1-5; TRBD1 is a possible D gene (5 bases). V was clipped by 10 bases and J by 0 bases, with 13 bases between them. CDR1 MRHNA and CDR2 SNTAGT come from the germline V gene. The CDR3 consists of 14 residues. The CDR3 protein is CAKGKGHSNQPQHF. The CDR3 DNA sequence: TGTGCCAAGGGTAAGGGGCATAGCAATCAGCCCCAGCATTTT.

The CDR3 reads CASSSLDRQETDTQYF. CDR3 coding DNA: TGTGCCAGCAGCTCCCTAGACCGACAGGAGACAGATACGCAGTATTTT. The chain has TRBV7-9 and TRBJ2-3, with D perhaps TRBD1 (6 bases). Germline V gene data show CDR1 as SEHNR and CDR2 as FQNEAQ (reference sequence). V was cut by 4 bases and J by 3 bases, with 17 bases left in between. The CDR3 sequence is 16 residues long.

This rearrangement joins TRBV29-1 to TRBJ1-3; D is undetermined. Trimming cost V 6 bases and J 4 bases, with 7 bases left between them. This CDR3 spans 11 amino acids. Germline lookup yields CDR1 SQVTM and CDR2 ANQGSEA. The CDR3 DNA is TGCAGCGTCGAACAGGGAAACACCATATATTTT. The encoded protein is CSVEQGNTIYF.

The CDR3 loop reads CASSLAWQTGQPQHF. The DNA of the CDR3 is TGTGCCAGCAGCTTGGCCTGGCAGACTGGTCAGCCCCAGCATTTT. V and J are TRBV5-5 and TRBJ1-5; D remains unclear. Trimming shortened V by 0 bases and J by 6 bases, and 13 bases separated the two germline ends. This CDR3 contains 15 residues. Per germline, CDR1 SGHKS and CDR2 YYEKEE (reference sequence).

Only one count was recorded for this clone. This sequence joins TRBV6-6 and TRBJ2-5; TRBD2 matches at 9 bases. Unmatched junction bases numbered 3, after V lost 9 bases and J lost 4 bases. This CDR3 is built from 12 residues. Germline loops: CDR1 MNHNY, CDR2 SVGAGI (reference sequence). CDR3 nucleotides: TGTGCCAGTAGCGGGAGTGGAGAGACCCAGTACTTC. Protein sequence: CASSGSGETQYF.

This clone was detected only once. This chain uses TRBV5-6 with TRBJ1-5, with a tentative D call TRBD1 (5 bases). The CDR3 runs to 13 residues. V lost 5 bases and J 6 bases, leaving 12 bases between the germline ends. Germline values: CDR1 SGHDT, CDR2 YYEEEE. CDR3 sequence reads: CASSAGLGQPQHF. The CDR3 nucleotides are TGTGCCAGCAGTGCAGGGCTGGGTCAGCCCCAGCATTTT.

V gene TRBV25-1 combines with J gene TRBJ2-7; tentatively, D is TRBD1 (6 bases). Deletions cut 3 bases from V and 0 bases from J, with 18 bases between. The CDR3 loop spans 17 amino acids. CDR1 is MGHDK, CDR2 SYGVNS, per germline. Here the CDR3 reads CASSEPRWTESSYEQYF. CDR3 bases: TGTGCCAGCAGTGAGCCCCGATGGACAGAGAGCTCCTACGAGCAGTACTTC.

This chain joins TRBV11-2 and TRBJ2-1, with 10 bases aligning to TRBD1. Losses at the gene ends were 3 bases for V and 9 bases for J; bases not matched to a gene: 8. The CDR3 runs 15 residues. CDR1 and CDR2 from the germline V gene are SGHAT and FQNNGV. The CDR3: CASSLGTGAPSEQFF. The CDR3 DNA follows: TGTGCCAGCAGCTTGGGGACAGGGGCCCCAAGTGAGCAGTTCTTC.

The J gene is TRBJ2-2, the V gene TRBV5-4; perhaps TRBD1 as D (5 bases). Germline CDR1 SGHNT, CDR2 YYREEE (reference sequence). The CDR3 contains 13 residues. Trimming left V 2 bases short and J 6 bases short, with 8 bases between. CDR3 residues: CASSFLGPGELFF. In nucleotides, the CDR3 is TGTGCCAGCAGCTTTCTGGGGCCCGGGGAGCTGTTTTTT.

V is TRBV5-6 and J is TRBJ2-7, with 8 bases aligning to TRBD1. CDR3 length: 15 amino acids. V gave up 0 bases and J gave up 2 bases; unmatched junction bases: 4. CDR1 is SGHDT and CDR2 is YYEEEE in the germline V gene. Here the CDR3 DNA reads TGTGCCAGCAGCTTGGAGACAGGGGCAACCTACGAGCAGTACTTC. This sequence encodes CASSLETGATYEQYF.

V is TRBV27 and J is TRBJ2-7; weak D call: TRBD1 (6 bases). Trimming cost V 6 bases and J 2 bases, with 8 bases left between them. The germline V gene encodes CDR1 MNHEY and CDR2 SMNVEV (reference sequence). CDR3 length: 12 amino acids. The CDR3 is CASSQGPYEQYF. CDR3 nucleotide sequence: TGTGCCAGCAGCCAGGGGCCCTACGAGCAGTACTTC.

In its sample, this clone was seen a few times. The V call is TRBV6-6, the J call TRBJ2-7; D gene unclear. The CDR3 extends over 14 amino acids. V was trimmed by 3 bases and J by 2 bases, leaving 11 bases between them. Germline V gene data show CDR1 as MNHNY and CDR2 as SVGAGI (reference sequence). The CDR3 DNA is TGTGCCAGCAGTTATTCCGGGCCCACCTACGAGCAGTACTTC. Its protein is CASSYSGPTYEQYF.

This clone showed up just a few times. This chain connects TRBV6-4 to TRBJ1-5, with 12 bases lining up with TRBD1. The CDR3 totals 15 residues. Unmatched junction bases numbered 4, after V lost 5 bases and J lost 5 bases. In germline, CDR1 is MRHNA, CDR2 SNTAGT. This CDR3 is CASSHGTGGDQPQHF. As DNA, the CDR3 is TGTGCCAGCAGTCACGGGACAGGGGGCGATCAGCCCCAGCATTTT.

The V and J genes are TRBV6-6 and TRBJ1-5; D not certain. This CDR3 has 14 amino acids. From germline, CDR1 is MNHNY and CDR2 SVGAGI (reference sequence). Trimming stripped 2 bases from V and 5 bases from J, with 10 bases between. Written as DNA, the CDR3 is TGTGCCAGCAGTTACACCGTAACTGATCAGCCCCAGCATTTT. Its protein product is CASSYTVTDQPQHF.

The genes are TRBV11-2 and TRBJ1-3; unclear D gene. From germline, CDR1 is SGHAT and CDR2 FQNNGV. CDR3 size: 12 residues. Trimming took 3 bases from V and 7 from J, leaving 7 bases between them. CDR3 in DNA: TGTGCCAGCAGCTTCGAAGCCAACACCATATATTTT. Encoded protein: CASSFEANTIYF.

This clone was detected only a few times. The chain recombines TRBV5-4 with TRBJ2-7; possibly TRBD1 for D (8 bases). The CDR3 has 14 amino acids. CDR1 and CDR2 (germline): SGHNT, YYREEE (reference sequence). Between the trimmed V and J ends, which lost 1 base and 3 bases, there was a span of 11 bases. The CDR3 is CASSLTGGDYEQYF. CDR3 DNA sequence: TGTGCCAGCAGCTTGACAGGGGGGGACTACGAGCAGTACTTC. Supplemented by reference TRBV5-4 and TRBJ2-7, the full variable domain reads ETGVTQSPTHLIKTRGQQVTLRCSSQSGHNTVSWYQQALGQGPQFIFQYYREEENGRGNFPPRFSGLQFPNYSSELNVNALELDDSALYLCASSLTGGDYEQYFGPGTRLTVT.